The T cell receptor (beta chain) under discussion was sequenced for a study of blood T cell dynamics during melanoma immunotherapy. Study at large: Standard first-line treatment here was pembrolizumab or nivolumab plus ipilimumab in metastatic melanoma. General study results and limits: Unlike progressors, later disease-control patients had W3 repertoires gaining clonality or diversity.

Time point meaning: pre-treatment baseline. One draw preceded checkpoint blockade; another followed its first cycle at week 3. The CDR3 loop spans 15 amino acids. Trimming took 5 bases from V and 9 from J; bases not matched to a gene: 9. Germline lookup yields CDR1 SGHVS and CDR2 FNYEAQ. On this clone: Its antigen is unidentified.

The method was immunoSEQ multiplex PCR; TCRdb's version includes in-frame clones alone and lacks a portion of them. Seen here are 9,900 or so clones, 80% to 90% observed once, and the top ten hold around 10%. This TCR came from a human donor with melanoma. The chain is built from TRBV7-6 and TRBJ2-1; TRBD2 agrees at 11 bases. The specimen was blood, collected from a patient treated with checkpoint blockade. The CDR3 nucleotides are TGTGCCAGCAGCCCTTCCCCTAGCGGGGGGAGTGAGCAGTTCTTC. This translates into CASSPSPSGGSEQFF.